This T cell receptor beta chain was profiled in a study of blood T cell repertoires in COVID-19. Profiling relied on immunoSEQ multiplex PCR, and the TCRdb table lists in-frame clones only, not all of them. Of 340,000 or so clones listed, approximately 86% are singletons. The receptor's source is a woman aged 35 to 49 with acute COVID-19. Sample: PBMCs or T cells enriched from blood (not recorded which).

In DNA, the CDR3 is TGTGCCAGCAGTGATGGTCAGTATAATTCACCCCTCCACTTT. Translating it yields CASSDGQYNSPLHF. J is TRBJ1-6 and V is TRBV25-1, with no clear D. The germline V gene encodes CDR1 MGHDK and CDR2 SYGVNS. V lost 3 bases and J 4 bases, leaving 7 bases between the germline ends. The CDR3 has 14 residues.